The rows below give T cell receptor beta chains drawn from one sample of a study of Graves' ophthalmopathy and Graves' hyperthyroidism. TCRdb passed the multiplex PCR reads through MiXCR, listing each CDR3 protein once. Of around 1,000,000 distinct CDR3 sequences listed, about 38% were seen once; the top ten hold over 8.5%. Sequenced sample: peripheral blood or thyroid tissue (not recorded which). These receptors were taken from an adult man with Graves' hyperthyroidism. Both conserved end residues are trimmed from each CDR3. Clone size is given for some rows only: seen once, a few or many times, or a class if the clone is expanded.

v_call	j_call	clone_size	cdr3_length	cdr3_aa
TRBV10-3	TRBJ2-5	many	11	AISGTAEETQY
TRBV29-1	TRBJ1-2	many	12	SVGRREANYGYT
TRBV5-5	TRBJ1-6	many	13	ASSFIRQSNSPLH
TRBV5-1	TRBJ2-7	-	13	ASSTRGVAWYEQY
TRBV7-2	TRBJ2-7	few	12	ASSSTRGTYEQY
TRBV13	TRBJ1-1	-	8	ASSSFSAL
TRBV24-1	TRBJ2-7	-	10	ATSQGYNEQY
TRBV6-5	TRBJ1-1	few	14	ASSPGWGLMNTEAF
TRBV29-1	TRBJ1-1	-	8	SVVNAGQG
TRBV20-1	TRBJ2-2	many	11	SARGTFTGELF
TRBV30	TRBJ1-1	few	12	AWSTAGDTTEAF
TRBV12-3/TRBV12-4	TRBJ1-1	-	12	ASKPGSQNTEAF
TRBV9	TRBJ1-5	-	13	ASSVETGMNQPQH
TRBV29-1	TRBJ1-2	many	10	SVRVAGYGYT
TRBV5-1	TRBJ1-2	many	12	ASSGGQPNYGYT
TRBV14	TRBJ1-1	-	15	ASSQEQGGALGTEAF
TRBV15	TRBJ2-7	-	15	ATSRDGGLAGGREQY
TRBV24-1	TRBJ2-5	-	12	ATSATRGSETQY
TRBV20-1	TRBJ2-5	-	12	SATLAGGPEAQY
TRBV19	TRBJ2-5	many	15	ASPRLVRMGLKETQY
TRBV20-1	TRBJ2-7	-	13	SARIWTGSSYEQY
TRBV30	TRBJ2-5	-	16	AWSELAGRQLKSGTQY
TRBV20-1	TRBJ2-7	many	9	SATTRAGQY
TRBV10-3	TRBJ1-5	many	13	AISEGTGGGQPQH
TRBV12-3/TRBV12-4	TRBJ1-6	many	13	ASSPSGTDFSPLH
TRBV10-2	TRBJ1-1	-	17	ASSDLLGRAGTMNTEAF
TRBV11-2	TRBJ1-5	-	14	ASSLSRGPPNQPQH
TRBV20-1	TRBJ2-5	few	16	SATPRGGLAGVSETQY
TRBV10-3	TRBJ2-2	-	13	AISAAGSSTGELF
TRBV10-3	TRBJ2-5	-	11	ALSDRVGEAEY
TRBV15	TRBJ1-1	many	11	ATSRDPQAEAF
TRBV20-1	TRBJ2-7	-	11	SARPDRSHEQY
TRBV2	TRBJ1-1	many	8	ASSQAEAF
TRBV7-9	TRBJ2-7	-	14	ASSHYTGTSRYEQY
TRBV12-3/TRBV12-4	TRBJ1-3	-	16	ASSLAGTQELSGNTIY
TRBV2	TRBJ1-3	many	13	ASSEATGLRNTIY
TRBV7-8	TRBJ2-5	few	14	ASSRSSGGVQETQY
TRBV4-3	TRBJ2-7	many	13	ASSQDRRSSYEQY
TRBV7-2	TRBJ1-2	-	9	ASSAQQGYT
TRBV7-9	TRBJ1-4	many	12	ASIARGTNEKLF
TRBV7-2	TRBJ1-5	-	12	ASSLHNINQSQH
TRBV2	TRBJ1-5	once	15	ASLGGGHLYLDQPQH
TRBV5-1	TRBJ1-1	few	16	ASSWGRDRGRGEAEAF
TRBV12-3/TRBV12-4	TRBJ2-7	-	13	ASSFMPGLTYEQY
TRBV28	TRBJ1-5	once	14	ASNSRSGGGNQPQH
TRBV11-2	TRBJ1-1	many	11	ASSLFPDTEAF
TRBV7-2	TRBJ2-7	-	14	ASSSPGAGDSYEQY
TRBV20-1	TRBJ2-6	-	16	SAKADRFPFSGANVLT
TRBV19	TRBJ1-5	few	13	ASLPTLGGNQPQH
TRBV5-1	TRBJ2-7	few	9	ASSLIGGQY
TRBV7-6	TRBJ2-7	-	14	ASSELVVSGSYEQY
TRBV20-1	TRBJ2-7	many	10	SARDFVYEQY
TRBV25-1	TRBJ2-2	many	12	ASPDARTTGELF
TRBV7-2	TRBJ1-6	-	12	ASSLDSATSPLH